The entry that follows covers one T cell receptor beta chain sequence. This entry comes from a study of T cells in Graves' hyperthyroidism and ophthalmopathy. The CDR3 contains 16 residues. The germline V and J ends were trimmed by 5 bases and 0 bases, with 14 bases remaining between them. The investigators amplified TCR beta CDR3 regions from RNA transcripts. The primer set for the first-round RT-PCR of the TCR CDR3 was HTBI. From the multiplex PCR reads, TCRdb called clonotypes with MiXCR, one entry per CDR3 protein. This sample has fewer than 750,000 distinct CDR3 sequences, with around 15% found just once.

This receptor was taken from a woman between 50 and 59 years old with Graves' ophthalmopathy. Sequenced input: blood. J is TRBJ2-1 and V is TRBV12-3 or TRBV12-4, with D perhaps matching TRBD1 (5 bases). The CDR3 DNA is TGTGCCAGCAGTGAGTCACAGGCAAGCTCCTACAATGAGCAGTTCTTC. This gives the protein CASSESQASSYNEQFF.